This passage covers 13 T cell receptor beta chains from one sample sequenced in a study of T cell changes during pregnancy in multiple sclerosis. The method was immunoSEQ multiplex PCR; TCRdb's version includes in-frame clones alone and lacks a portion of them. Seen here are roughly 110,000 clones, about 90% observed once, and the top ten hold 1.5% to 2%. The sequences come from peripheral blood, collected before pregnancy. Receptors originate from a female donor with multiple sclerosis, enrolled in a pregnancy study.

This chain joins TRBV28 and TRBJ2-2; TRBD2 matches 9 bases. Trimming took 7 bases from V and 7 from J; bases not matched to a gene: 10. Per the germline V gene, CDR1 is MDHEN and CDR2 is SYDVKM. This CDR3 region has 15 residues. CDR3 protein: CASNMVAGVGGELFF. CDR3 sequence (DNA): TGTGCCAGCAACATGGTAGCGGGAGTGGGCGGGGAGCTGTTTTTT.

The chain has TRBV9 and TRBJ2-5; 13 positions agree with TRBD2. This CDR3 has 15 amino acids. CDR1 and CDR2 from the germline V gene are SGDLS and YYNGEE. J gave up 4 bases and V 4 bases, and 4 bases lay outside the gene matches. Here the CDR3 reads CASSFRTSGGETQYF. CDR3 nucleotide sequence: TGTGCCAGCAGCTTCCGGACTAGCGGGGGAGAGACCCAGTACTTC.

The CDR3 spells CASRLAAADTQYF. The CDR3 region has the DNA TGTGCCAGCCGACTAGCGGCGGCAGATACGCAGTATTTT. The V call is TRBV6-5, the J call TRBJ2-3; 9 positions agree with TRBD2. Trimming cost V 8 bases and J 4 bases; bases outside gene matches: 4. The CDR3 has 13 amino acids. The germline V gene has CDR1 MNHEY and CDR2 SVGAGI.

The count of this clone is one. The chain is built from TRBV29-1 and TRBJ2-3; 9 bases map to TRBD2. V lost 4 bases to trimming and J lost 0 bases; unmatched junction nucleotides: 2. CDR1 and CDR2 from the germline V gene are SQVTM and ANQGSEA. The CDR3 consists of 14 residues. This CDR3 reads CSVVSGGSTDTQYF. The CDR3, as DNA: TGCAGCGTTGTAAGCGGGGGGAGCACAGATACGCAGTATTTT.

CDR3 protein: CASSAGLAGGRDEQYF. The CDR3 nucleotides read TGCGCCAGCAGCGCGGGACTAGCGGGAGGGCGTGACGAGCAGTACTTC. V gene TRBV5-1 combines with J gene TRBJ2-7, with 16 bases matching TRBD2. The trim removed 4 bases at V and 5 bases at J, leaving 6 bases unmatched. Germline V lookup: CDR1 SGHRS, CDR2 YFSETQ. The CDR3 consists of 16 residues.

The genes are TRBV19 and TRBJ1-1; D perhaps matches TRBD1 (6 bases). Per germline, CDR1 LNHDA and CDR2 SQIVND (reference sequence). Trimming pared 5 bases from V and 1 base from J, leaving 14 bases between. This CDR3 is built from 15 residues. CDR3 in amino acids: CASSPRTVSNTEAFF. Written as DNA, the CDR3 is TGTGCCAGTAGTCCCCGGACAGTTTCGAACACTGAAGCTTTCTTT.

This rearrangement joins TRBV27 to TRBJ2-7; D ambiguous. CDR1 and CDR2 (germline): MNHEY, SMNVEV (reference sequence). V was clipped by 5 bases and J by 1 base, with 18 bases between them. The CDR3 loop spans 16 amino acids. In DNA, the CDR3 is TGTGCCAGCAGTATAACAGTACAACTTAGATCCTACGAGCAGTACTTC. Protein product: CASSITVQLRSYEQYF.

This clone showed up just once. V and J are TRBV29-1 and TRBJ2-3, with 9 bases fitting TRBD2. From germline, CDR1 is SQVTM and CDR2 ANQGSEA. Trimming took 3 bases from V and 0 from J; bases not matched to a gene: 1. CDR3 size: 14 residues. The CDR3 is CSVETSGSTDTQYF. The CDR3 bases are TGCAGCGTTGAGACTAGCGGTAGCACAGATACGCAGTATTTT.

The rearrangement joins TRBV9 to TRBJ1-3; perhaps TRBD1 as D (5 bases). The germline V gene has CDR1 SGDLS and CDR2 YYNGEE. V dropped 0 bases and J dropped 4 bases, with 17 bases sitting between them. This CDR3 is built from 17 residues. In DNA form, the CDR3 reads TGTGCCAGCAGCGTAGGAGGCGGAGGGGCGTCGGGAAACACCATATATTTT. The encoded protein is CASSVGGGGASGNTIYF.

The V call is TRBV18, the J call TRBJ1-5; D is possibly TRBD1 (6 bases). V lost 8 bases to trimming and J lost 6 bases, with 20 bases between them. The germline V gene has CDR1 KGHSH and CDR2 LQKENI. The CDR3 extends over 15 amino acids. The CDR3: CASTKIQGEGQPQHF. CDR3 DNA: TGTGCCAGCACGAAGATACAGGGAGAGGGTCAGCCCCAGCATTTT.

The chain carries TRBV10-3 and TRBJ1-2; D not certain. Germline assignment: CDR1 ENHRY and CDR2 SYGVKD. V lost 7 bases and J 2 bases, leaving 8 bases between the germline ends. The CDR3 has 12 amino acids. The CDR3 nucleotides are TGTGCCATCACGTCAGGCAACTATGGCTACACCTTC. Its protein product is CAITSGNYGYTF.

This clone was detected once. The chain is built from TRBV19 and TRBJ2-3; TRBD2 matches 13 bases. The CDR3 runs to 16 residues. V gave up 4 bases and J gave up 3 bases; unmatched junction bases: 4. CDR1 and CDR2 (germline): LNHDA, SQIVND (reference sequence). The CDR3 here is CASSKLAGGLTDTQYF. The CDR3 nucleotides are TGTGCCAGTAGTAAACTAGCGGGGGGGTTGACAGATACGCAGTATTTT.

V usage is TRBV9 and J usage is TRBJ2-7; 8 nucleotides line up with TRBD1. Trimming at V came to 4 bases and at J to 5 bases, leaving 8 bases not matched to a gene. From germline, CDR1 is SGDLS and CDR2 YYNGEE. CDR3 length equals 14 residues. CDR3 DNA: TGTGCCAGCAGCTCCGACAGGGGCCATGACGAGCAGTACTTC. Protein: CASSSDRGHDEQYF.